This T cell receptor (beta chain) comes out of a study of blood T cell repertoires in COVID-19 (dated by TCRdb to the early 2020s). Describing the broader study: Samples covering the acute and convalescent phases of COVID-19 were provided by collaborators in the United States, Italy and Spain. The material from the prospective study consisted of cDNA or gDNA derived from T cells, B-cell-depleted T cells, or PBMCs. Deeply sampled blood TCRbeta repertoires from subjects exposed to, actively infected with, or recovered from COVID-19 were included in the dataset. A freely available public database, intended as a resource for researchers studying the immune response to SARS-CoV-2, is where the repertoires were released. Samples came from the ongoing ImmuneRACE study (first 160 participants) plus 1,254 subjects from 6 global collaborators. Sample metadata almost always included a de-identified subject ID, COVID-19 status, age in years and sex. Where HLA class I and class II types were available, the types were taken from metadata supplied by the sample provider, not from assay-based typing. The paper as a whole reports these results and caveats: The quantity of clinical and demographic metadata differed by source and by participant and was supplied without curation.

This clone has only one observation. This receptor's antigen is unknown. Base qualities were left out, and no much larger clone turns up one base away. From the cysteine through the phenylalanine, the CDR3 covers 14 amino acids. Solely the CDR3 DNA is kept, with 42 bases framed from the first base. At the junction V is shortened by 4 bases and J by 9 bases, with 16 bases in between. The germline V gene provides CDR1 KGHSH and CDR2 LQKENI. TCRbeta CDR3 regions were amplified from genomic DNA by means of the immunoSEQ Assay, a bias-controlled multiplex PCR. As for the authors' bioinformatics: Within the assay, amplification of reference gene primers was used to estimate how many nucleated cells each sample contained. To quantify the absolute abundance of each unique TCRbeta CDR3 rearrangement, sequence reads were collapsed and filtered. For each sample, productive Simpson clonality was calculated by taking the square root of Simpson's diversity index across productive rearrangements. Imported from immuneACCESS, the table was reduced by TCRdb to in-frame sequences with V and J called. These copies leave out some clones; in studies compared against another copy, an unresolved V gene accounts for under half, and the cause of the remainder is not known. Clonal size and the V and J genes are those of that table, whereas D and trimming came from the DNA. A total of around 150,000 clones appear in this sample, about four fifths of them only once. Together, the top ten hold 3% to 3.5% of the sample.

Enrolling through a virtual design, the prospective study's participants ranged in age from roughly 18 to 100 years and lived across about two dozen United States geographic areas. To assign participants to cohorts, the prospective study relied on clinical history that participants themselves reported in a screening survey and a study questionnaire. Each participant in the prospective study had whole blood, serum and a nasopharyngeal or oropharyngeal swab collected by mobile phlebotomists. Participants in the prospective study had the option to provide additional blood draws and questionnaires over a roughly two-month period. Blood samples from the prospective study were shipped frozen or at room temperature prior to DNA extraction.

This clonotype originated in a woman between 50 and 59 years old with acute COVID-19. Material: PBMCs or T cells enriched from blood (not recorded which). The rearranged chain carries TRBV18 and TRBJ1-5; no D gene call is confident. CDR3 sequence: CASSLDTGSWPQHF. In nucleotide form, the sequence is TGTGCCAGCTCACTCGACACCGGTAGTTGGCCCCAGCATTTT.